This paragraph reports one TCR beta chain. The antigen is unknown. The entry originates in a study of cytomegalovirus exposure and HLA in healthy donors. Overall study findings and caveats: Later on, an analysis showed TCR association rates differing by HLA locus, with DRB1 the most and HLA-C the fewest. According to reports, the classifier identified cytomegalovirus status with high specificity and sensitivity. The study designated about 180 TCR beta chains cytomegalovirus-associated. Sequencing likely generated an artifact that appeared as a cluster of highly shared sequence variants.

This CDR3 region has 14 residues. V trimming: 3 bases; J trimming: 8 bases; junction bases outside the gene matches: 12. From germline, CDR1 is SQVTM and CDR2 ANQGSEA. The PCR contained 60 Vbeta and 13 Jbeta primers. Assay: immunoSEQ multiplex PCR; the TCRdb copy retains only in-frame clones and omits some. The table lists more than 90,000 clones. This sequence originates from a man aged 35 to 55 in good health and CMV-seropositive. This chain joins TRBV29-1 and TRBJ1-1, with 7 positions matching TRBD1. The source material was PBMCs. For the CDR3, the DNA is TGCAGCGTTGATTTTAGCCAGGGGGTCGGGGAAGCTTTCTTT. Encoded protein: CSVDFSQGVGEAFF.